The 10 T cell receptor beta chains below were found in one sample sequenced in a study of T cells in Graves' hyperthyroidism and ophthalmopathy. TCR beta CDR3 region amplification was performed from RNA transcripts. The HTBI primer set drove a first-round RT-PCR of the TCR CDR3. TCRdb itself ran the multiplex PCR reads through MiXCR, one entry per CDR3 protein. Here the sample spans under 500,000 distinct CDR3 sequences, more than 13% being singletons. The specimen was blood. Receptor source: a man aged 50 to 59 with Graves' ophthalmopathy.

This clonotype was seen only a few times. The rearrangement links TRBV5-1 to TRBJ2-7; 13 bases match TRBD2. V dropped 4 bases and J dropped 7; count of bases not matched to a gene: 8. Germline assignment: CDR1 SGHRS and CDR2 YFSETQ. The CDR3 consists of 15 residues. CDR3 region: CASSGKPGLAGEQYF. Written as DNA, the CDR3 is TGCGCCAGCAGCGGAAAACCGGGACTAGCGGGGGAGCAGTACTTC.

Details on this clonotype: A much larger clone lies one base from this, so it may be a read error. This sequence joins TRBV11-2 and TRBJ2-3, with D possibly matching TRBD2 (7 bases). This CDR3 has 14 amino acids. In germline, CDR1 is SGHAT, CDR2 FQNNGV. The CDR3 nucleotides are TGTGCCAGCAGCTTTCGGGGGGCCACAGATACGCCGTATTTT. It is translated as CASSFRGATDTPYF. Full variable domain (remainder filled in from reference TRBV11-2 and TRBJ2-3): EAGVAQSPRYKIIEKRQSVAFWCNPISGHATLYWYQQILGQGPKLLIQFQNNGVVDDSQLPKDRFSAERLKGVDSTLKIQPAKLEDSAVYLCASSFRGATDTPYFGPGTRLTVL.

V and J are TRBV7-9 and TRBJ1-6; TRBD1 matches 7 bases. This CDR3 contains 15 residues. Per the germline V gene, CDR1 is SEHNR and CDR2 is FQNEAQ (reference sequence). The ends lost 4 bases at V and 5 bases at J; junction bases unmatched: 5. CDR3 in DNA: TGTGCCAGCAGCTCCACAGGGGCAAATAATTCACCCCTCCACTTT. It encodes CASSSTGANNSPLHF.

This clonotype has a handful of counts. This chain uses TRBV5-6 with TRBJ2-1; TRBD1 matches 10 bases. J was trimmed by 3 bases and V by 6 bases; bases with no gene match: 6. Germline CDR1 reads SGHDT; CDR2 reads YYEEEE. This CDR3 contains 15 residues. CDR3 nucleotides: TGTGCCAGCACTGGGACAGGGGCTATCTACAATGAGCAGTTCTTC. As protein: CASTGTGAIYNEQFF.

Only a few counts were recorded for this clonotype. The J gene is TRBJ2-7, the V gene TRBV6-1; 7 nucleotides align to TRBD1. With V trimmed by 6 bases and J by 0 bases, 5 bases remained unmatched. The CDR3 runs 14 residues. Germline-derived CDR1 and CDR2 are MNHNS and SASEGT. Here the CDR3 DNA reads TGTGCCAGCAGGCCCGGGACAGTCTCCTACGAGCAGTACTTC. It yields the protein CASRPGTVSYEQYF.

Many counts were recorded for this clonotype. CDR3 sequence: CASSTNTHYYNEQFF. DNA of the CDR3: TGTGCCAGCAGCACCAACACCCATTACTACAATGAGCAGTTCTTC. This chain links TRBV12-3 or TRBV12-4 with TRBJ2-1, with D unclear. The CDR3 totals 15 residues. The V gene lost 6 bases and the J gene lost 3 bases, with 15 bases spanning the gap.

As concerns this clonotype: This may be a read error: a much more frequent sequence differs by one nucleotide. The genes are TRBV13 and TRBJ1-3, with D tentatively TRBD1 (5 bases). Germline CDR1 reads PRHDT; CDR2 reads FYEKMQ (reference sequence). CDR3 length equals 15 residues. The V end was cut by 5 bases, the J end by 0 bases, with 11 bases between. The CDR3 here is CASSPRQTSGNTIYF. The CDR3 DNA follows: TGTGCCAGCAGCCCGAGACAGACCTCTGGAAACACCATATATTTT.

Of note for this clonotype: Possible read error: a much larger clone is one base away. The chain links TRBV2 to TRBJ2-5, with 7 bases fitting TRBD1. The CDR3 spans 15 residues. The V segment lost 2 bases and the J segment 1 base; nucleotides outside the gene matches: 4. Per germline, CDR1 SNHLY and CDR2 FYNNEI. The CDR3 DNA follows: TGTGCCAGCAGTGAACGGGGACAGAGCCAAGAGACCCAGTACTTC. Encoded protein: CASSERGQSQETQYF.

This clonotype was picked up many times. The rearrangement links TRBV6-1 to TRBJ1-1; no reliable D call. CDR1 is MNHNS, CDR2 SASEGT, per germline. V lost 5 bases and J 0 bases, leaving 4 bases between the germline ends. This CDR3 contains 12 residues. CDR3 in DNA: TGTGCCAGCAGTTCCATGAACACTGAAGCTTTCTTT. It encodes CASSSMNTEAFF.

This clonotype has ten or more counts. V usage is TRBV7-6 and J usage is TRBJ2-1, with 7 bases aligning to TRBD1. The CDR3 loop spans 14 amino acids. V was clipped by 1 base and J by 7 bases; unmatched bases: 4. CDR1 is SGHVS and CDR2 is FNYEAQ in the germline V gene. The CDR3 bases are TGTGCCAGCAGCTTAGGAGGACAGGCTAATGAGCAGTTCTTC. It translates to CASSLGGQANEQFF.